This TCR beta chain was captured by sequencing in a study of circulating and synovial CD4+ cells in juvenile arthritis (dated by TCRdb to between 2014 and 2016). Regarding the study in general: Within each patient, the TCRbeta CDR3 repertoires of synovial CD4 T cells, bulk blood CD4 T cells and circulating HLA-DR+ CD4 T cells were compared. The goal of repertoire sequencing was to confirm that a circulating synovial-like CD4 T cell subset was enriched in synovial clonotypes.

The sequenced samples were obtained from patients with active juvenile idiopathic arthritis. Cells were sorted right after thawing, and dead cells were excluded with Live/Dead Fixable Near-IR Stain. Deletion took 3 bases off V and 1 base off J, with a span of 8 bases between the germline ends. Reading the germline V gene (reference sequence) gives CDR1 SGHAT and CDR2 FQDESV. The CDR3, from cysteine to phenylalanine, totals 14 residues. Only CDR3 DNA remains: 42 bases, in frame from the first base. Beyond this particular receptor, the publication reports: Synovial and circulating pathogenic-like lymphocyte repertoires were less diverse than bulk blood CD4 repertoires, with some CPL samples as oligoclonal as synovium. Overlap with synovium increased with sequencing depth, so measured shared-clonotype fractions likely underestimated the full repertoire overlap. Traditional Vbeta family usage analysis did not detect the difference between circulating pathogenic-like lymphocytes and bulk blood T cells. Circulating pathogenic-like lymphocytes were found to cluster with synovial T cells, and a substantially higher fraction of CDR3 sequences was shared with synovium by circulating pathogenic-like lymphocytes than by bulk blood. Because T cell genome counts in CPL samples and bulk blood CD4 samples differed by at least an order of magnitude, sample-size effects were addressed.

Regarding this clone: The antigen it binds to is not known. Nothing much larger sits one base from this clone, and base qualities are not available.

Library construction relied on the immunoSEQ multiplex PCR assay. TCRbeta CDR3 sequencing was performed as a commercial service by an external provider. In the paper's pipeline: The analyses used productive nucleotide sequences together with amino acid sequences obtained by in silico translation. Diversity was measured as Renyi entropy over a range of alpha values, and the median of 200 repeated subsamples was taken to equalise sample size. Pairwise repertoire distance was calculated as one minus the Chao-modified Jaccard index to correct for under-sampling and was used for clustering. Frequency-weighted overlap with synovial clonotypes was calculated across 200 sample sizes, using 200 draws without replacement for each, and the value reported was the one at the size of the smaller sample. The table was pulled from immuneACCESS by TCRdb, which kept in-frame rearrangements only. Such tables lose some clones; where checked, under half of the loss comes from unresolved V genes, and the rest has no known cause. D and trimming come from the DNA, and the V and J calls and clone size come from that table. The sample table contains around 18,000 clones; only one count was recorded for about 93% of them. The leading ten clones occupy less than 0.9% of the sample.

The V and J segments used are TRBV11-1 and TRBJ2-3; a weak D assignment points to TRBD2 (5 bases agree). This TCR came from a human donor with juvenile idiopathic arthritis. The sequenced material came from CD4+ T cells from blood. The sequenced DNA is TGTGCCAGCAGCTTCGGACTTGGCACAGATACGCAGTATTTT. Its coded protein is CASSFGLGTDTQYF.